Listed here are 30 T cell receptor beta chains from one sample, sequenced in a study of T-cell memory formation after mild COVID-19. In TCRdb, the 5' RACE reads were re-called with MiXCR into one record per CDR3 protein. The sample lists 450,000 to 700,000 distinct CDR3 sequences, under 20% occurring once. Sequences were obtained from PBMCs or a T cell subset sorted from them (not recorded which). These receptors came from an adult woman who had mild COVID-19 (a few samples of this study predate the infection). Cell type and time point are not known.

The V and J genes are TRBV29-1 and TRBJ2-1, with D possibly matching TRBD1 (5 bases). Trimming took 3 bases from V and 3 from J, leaving 15 bases between them. Germline-derived CDR1 and CDR2 are SQVTM and ANQGSEA. The CDR3 has 15 amino acids. CDR3 coding DNA: TGCAGCGTTGACCGACTCGGACAATTCTACAATGAGCAGTTCTTC. It encodes CSVDRLGQFYNEQFF.

The V call is TRBV6-6, the J call TRBJ2-5; 7 positions agree with TRBD1. V shed 5 bases and J 5 bases; nucleotides not matched to a gene: 14. The CDR3 is 16 amino acids. Per germline, CDR1 MNHNY and CDR2 SVGAGI (reference sequence). The chain's CDR3 is CASSPSPSTGRETQYF. CDR3 nucleotides: TGTGCCAGCAGTCCATCCCCTTCGACAGGGCGGGAGACCCAGTACTTC.

This clonotype was seen a handful of times. The V and J genes are TRBV24-1 and TRBJ2-6; D call uncertain. Trimming removed 3 bases from V and 2 bases from J, with 10 bases in between. Germline V gene data show CDR1 as KGHDR and CDR2 as SFDVKD. The CDR3 is 16 residues long. This CDR3 reads CATSDTQLPGANVLTF. DNA for the CDR3: TGTGCCACCAGTGATACACAGCTGCCTGGGGCCAACGTCCTGACTTTC.

This clonotype came up a few times. This rearrangement joins TRBV12-3 or TRBV12-4 to TRBJ1-1, with D maybe TRBD1 (5 bases). V lost 5 bases, J lost 0 bases, and 34 bases lay in between. The CDR3 loop spans 22 amino acids. The DNA for the CDR3 is TGTGCCAGCAGTCCCGTTAGTCCAGGGCCGGCTTGGGGGGACGGGGTGAACACTGAAGCTTTCTTT. Amino acid sequence: CASSPVSPGPAWGDGVNTEAFF.

The chain couples TRBV21-1 to TRBJ2-5; the table names TRBD2, a call not compared with the DNA. TRBV21-1 is classified as a pseudogene. The CDR3 loop spans 13 amino acids. The chain's CDR3 is CASSRRERKTQYF. The CDR3 bases are TGTGCCAGCAGCAGGAGGGAGCGAAAGACCCAGTACTTC.

This clonotype occurred a few times. The chain is built from TRBV4-1 and TRBJ1-2; no clear D gene. V was trimmed by 3 bases and J by 4 bases, leaving 18 bases between them. Germline loops: CDR1 MGHRA, CDR2 YSYEKL. CDR3 size: 16 residues. The CDR3 sequence is CASSQVPSGALYGYTF. In nucleotides, the CDR3 is TGCGCCAGCAGCCAGGTGCCGTCAGGAGCTCTCTATGGCTACACCTTC.

The sample holds many counts of this clonotype. The V gene is TRBV9, the J gene TRBJ1-2; no clear D. V was clipped by 3 bases and J by 4 bases, with 7 bases between them. The CDR3 is made up of 12 amino acids. Germline V gene sequence: CDR1 SGDLS, CDR2 YYNGEE. The CDR3 spells CASSADSYGYTF. DNA for the CDR3: TGTGCCAGCAGCGCCGATTCCTATGGCTACACCTTC.

This clonotype was observed a few times. This chain joins TRBV3-1 and TRBJ2-2; D gene uncertain. V was clipped by 2 bases and J by 3 bases, with 10 bases between them. Germline V lookup: CDR1 LGHDT, CDR2 YNNKEL (reference sequence). This CDR3 is 15 amino acids long. CDR3 residues: CASSQRWSDTGELFF. The CDR3, as DNA: TGTGCCAGCAGCCAACGGTGGTCTGACACCGGGGAGCTGTTTTTT.

This chain joins TRBV27 and TRBJ1-1; maybe TRBD1 (5 bases). The length of the CDR3 is 14 residues. Germline V gene sequence: CDR1 MNHEY, CDR2 SMNVEV (reference sequence). V dropped 2 bases and J dropped 5 bases, with 12 bases sitting between them. CDR3 loop: CASSLGRGSTEAFF. The CDR3 nucleotides read TGTGCCAGCAGTTTAGGGAGGGGAAGTACTGAAGCTTTCTTT.

There are a few counts of this clonotype. The CDR3: CSVELGAQETQYF. CDR3 DNA sequence: TGCAGCGTTGAACTGGGGGCTCAAGAGACCCAGTACTTC. The V call is TRBV29-1, the J call TRBJ2-5; tentatively, D is TRBD1 (6 bases). Germline-derived CDR1 and CDR2 are SQVTM and ANQGSEA. V was trimmed by 2 bases and J by 2 bases, leaving 9 bases between them. CDR3 length equals 13 residues.

This clonotype was observed once. The CDR3 DNA is TGTGCCACCAGCGGCGAAACCGGGCCCCAGCATTTT. Its translation: CATSGETGPQHF. The chain employs TRBV24-1 and TRBJ1-5, with D uncertain. Germline values: CDR1 KGHDR, CDR2 SFDVKD. This CDR3 comprises 12 residues. V lost 7 bases and J lost 9, with 12 bases in between.

This clonotype was detected only a few times. The chain has TRBV9 and TRBJ1-4; 9 bases map to TRBD1. Germline V gene lookup returns CDR1 SGDLS and CDR2 YYNGEE. V lost 2 bases, J lost 7 bases, and 9 bases stayed unmatched. There are 16 residues in the CDR3. CDR3 sequence (DNA): TGTGCCAGCAGCGTTACCAGTGGGGACAGGGCTGAAAAACTGTTTTTT. It specifies CASSVTSGDRAEKLFF.

The chain joins TRBV15 to TRBJ2-5, with D perhaps TRBD2 (6 bases). Trimming left V 3 bases short and J 4 bases short, with 15 bases between. Germline assignment: CDR1 LNHNV and CDR2 YYDKDF (reference sequence). This CDR3 contains 15 residues. CDR3 sequence reads: CATSSPPTRGETQYF. As DNA, the CDR3 is TGTGCCACCAGCAGCCCCCCGACTAGGGGAGAGACCCAGTACTTC.

This sequence joins TRBV6-1 and TRBJ1-1; D unresolved. The CDR3 contains 13 residues. The V gene's germline CDR1 is MNHNS and CDR2 SASEGT. Between the trimmed V and J ends, which lost 3 bases and 11 bases, there was a span of 16 bases. In nucleotides, the CDR3 is TGTGCCAGCAGTGAGAAGGAAGAGCGGCCCGCTTTCTTT. Translated: CASSEKEERPAFF.

The rearrangement links TRBV24-1 to TRBJ1-5, with 9 bases matching TRBD1. The CDR3 loop spans 15 amino acids. V lost 9 bases to trimming and J lost 5 bases; unmatched junction nucleotides: 10. Germline V gene lookup returns CDR1 KGHDR and CDR2 SFDVKD. The DNA for the CDR3 is TGTGCCACCGGACCCAGCCGGGACAGGGATCAGCCCCAGCATTTT. Protein: CATGPSRDRDQPQHF.

The DNA of the CDR3 is TGCAGCGTCCACGGACTAGCGGGAGGGATAAATGAGCAGTTCTTC. It codes for CSVHGLAGGINEQFF. The chain is built from TRBV29-1 and TRBJ2-1, with 15 positions matching TRBD2. V trimming: 6 bases; J trimming: 7 bases; junction bases outside the gene matches: 7. The CDR3 sequence is 15 residues long. CDR1 is SQVTM, CDR2 ANQGSEA, per germline.

This clonotype was seen only a few times. The chain combines TRBV20-1 with TRBJ1-5; the D is unclear. CDR3 length: 13 amino acids. Trimming removed 3 bases at V and 6 bases at J, with 12 bases between. In germline, CDR1 is DFQATT, CDR2 SNEGSKA (reference sequence). In DNA, the CDR3 is TGCAGTGCTAGGCCTGCCCCGGCTCAGCCCCAGCATTTT. Protein: CSARPAPAQPQHF.

The chain links TRBV2 to TRBJ2-3, with 11 bases identical to TRBD2. The CDR3 runs 14 residues. V lost 8 bases and J lost 4; bases outside the gene matches: 5. In germline, CDR1 is SNHLY, CDR2 FYNNEI. The CDR3 loop reads CASYLLAGADTQYF. As DNA, the CDR3 is TGTGCCAGCTACCTACTAGCGGGGGCAGATACGCAGTATTTT. The variable domain in full, with the rest retrieved from reference TRBV2 and TRBJ2-3, is EPEVTQTPSHQVTQMGQEVILRCVPISNHLYFYWYRQILGQKVEFLVSFYNNEISEKSEIFDDQFSVERPDGSNFTLKIRSTKLEDSAMYFCASYLLAGADTQYFGPGTRLTVL.

A few counts support this clonotype. The chain is built from TRBV10-3 and TRBJ2-5; TRBD1 might be the D (6 bases). Germline values: CDR1 ENHRY, CDR2 SYGVKD. V lost 4 bases, J lost 4 bases, and 13 bases lay in between. This CDR3 has 14 amino acids. The CDR3 DNA sequence: TGTGCCATCAGTGCACAGGGTTTCGGAGAGACCCAGTACTTC. It codes for CAISAQGFGETQYF.

The gene calls are TRBV27 and TRBJ2-7, with 10 bases aligning to TRBD1. Trimming took 2 bases from V and 2 from J; bases not matched to a gene: 3. The CDR3 sequence is 15 residues long. Germline loops: CDR1 MNHEY, CDR2 SMNVEV (reference sequence). CDR3 coding DNA: TGTGCCAGCAGTTTAGGGACAGGGGTCCCCTACGAGCAGTACTTC. Amino acid sequence: CASSLGTGVPYEQYF.

The table lists this clonotype with a few counts. The V gene is TRBV7-8, the J gene TRBJ2-3; D is possibly TRBD2 (6 bases). CDR1 is SGHVS, CDR2 FQNEAQ, per germline. The CDR3 contains 13 residues. The ends were cut back, 4 bases at V and 2 bases at J, with 7 bases in the middle. CDR3 nucleotide sequence: TGTGCCAGCAGCTGGAGGGCCACAGATACGCAGTATTTT. Protein product: CASSWRATDTQYF.

CDR3 DNA sequence: TGTGCCACCAGCAAAGCCGGGACTAGCGGGATCTACGAGCAGTACTTC. This codes for CATSKAGTSGIYEQYF. The chain employs TRBV15 and TRBJ2-7; 13 bases are a match to TRBD2. Trimming took 4 bases from V and 3 from J; bases not matched to a gene: 6. Germline lookup yields CDR1 LNHNV and CDR2 YYDKDF (reference sequence). The CDR3 consists of 16 residues.

In its sample, this clonotype was seen a few times. The chain carries TRBV7-2 and TRBJ2-7; either TRBD1 or TRBD2 may fit D (5 bases each). This CDR3 region has 14 residues. V lost 5 bases and J 3 bases, leaving 14 bases between the germline ends. In germline, CDR1 is SGHTA, CDR2 FQGNSA. The CDR3 DNA reads TGTGCCAGCAGCGGGGCGGGCTCGATCTACGAGCAGTACTTC. Protein: CASSGAGSIYEQYF.

The V and J genes are TRBV15 and TRBJ2-1; D is possibly TRBD1 (5 bases). V dropped 1 base and J dropped 7 bases, with 11 bases sitting between them. CDR1 is LNHNV, CDR2 YYDKDF, per germline (reference sequence). CDR3 length equals 14 residues. The CDR3 loop reads CATSRAAGSNEQFF. As DNA, the CDR3 is TGTGCCACCAGCAGAGCGGCAGGGTCGAATGAGCAGTTCTTC. Looking up the rest from reference TRBV15 and TRBJ2-1 gives the full variable domain: DAMVIQNPRYQVTQFGKPVTLSCSQTLNHNVMYWYQQKSSQAPKLLFHYYDKDFNNEADTPDNFQSRRPNTSFCFLDIRSPGLGDTAMYLCATSRAAGSNEQFFGPGTRLTVL.

The V call is TRBV20-1, the J call TRBJ1-5, with a weak D call TRBD1 (6 bases). Trimming took 2 bases from V and 7 from J, leaving 12 bases between them. This CDR3 has 13 amino acids. The germline gives CDR1 DFQATT, CDR2 SNEGSKA (reference sequence). The CDR3 nucleotides read TGCAGTGCTAGAACGTCAGGGGTCCAGCCCCAGCATTTT. Translated: CSARTSGVQPQHF.

The rearrangement uses TRBV20-1 and TRBJ1-2, with D perhaps TRBD1 (5 bases). This CDR3 spans 15 amino acids. The V gene's germline CDR1 is DFQATT and CDR2 SNEGSKA (reference sequence). Trimming removed 0 bases from V and 5 bases from J, with 16 bases in between. CDR3 DNA sequence: TGCAGTGCTAGAGAGGCGGGTCGCGGGGGTTATGGCTACACCTTC. It codes for CSAREAGRGGYGYTF.

This clonotype was detected a few times. The chain uses TRBV7-9 and TRBJ2-7; 9 bases map to TRBD1. CDR3 length equals 15 residues. Germline V gene data show CDR1 as SEHNR and CDR2 as FQNEAQ (reference sequence). J was trimmed by 0 bases and V by 5 bases; bases with no gene match: 5. CDR3 DNA: TGTGCCAGCAGCGCGGGACAGGGAATCTCCTACGAGCAGTACTTC. This codes for CASSAGQGISYEQYF.

This clonotype turned up a few times. Here the CDR3 DNA reads TGTGCCAGCAGTTCGGCGGGGTCCCCTGGAAACACCATATATTTT. This codes for CASSSAGSPGNTIYF. The gene calls are TRBV27 and TRBJ1-3; D gene uncertain. The CDR3 runs to 15 residues. Germline V gene sequence: CDR1 MNHEY, CDR2 SMNVEV (reference sequence). Trimming took off 4 bases at V and 2 bases at J, with 12 bases between the two ends.

This clonotype has a handful of counts. The chain combines TRBV24-1 with TRBJ1-5; TRBD1 aligns across 7 bases. The CDR3 extends over 13 amino acids. After removal of 8 bases from V and 4 bases from J, the junction contained 4 bases not matched to a gene. The V gene's germline CDR1 is KGHDR and CDR2 SFDVKD. Here the CDR3 reads CATTLDRNQPQHF. The CDR3 DNA follows: TGTGCCACCACCTTGGACAGGAATCAGCCCCAGCATTTT.

The chain couples TRBV19 to TRBJ1-1; a possible D gene is TRBD1 (6 bases). Trimming left V 5 bases short and J 7 bases short, with 8 bases between. Germline loops: CDR1 LNHDA, CDR2 SQIVND (reference sequence). The CDR3 is 11 amino acids. In DNA, the CDR3 is TGTGCCAGTAGTCGCAGGGGTGAAGCTTTCTTT. Its protein product is CASSRRGEAFF.